This T cell receptor beta chain is from a study of Ad26.COV2.S vaccination and SARS-CoV-2 variants. Treatment noted: some 20 received Ad26.COV2.S at low or high dose, single or two shots; 5 received placebo; per-sample allocation not given. Specimen acquisition occurred on day 63 following the initial vaccine or placebo injection. CDR1 LGHDT and CDR2 YNNKEL come from the germline V gene (reference sequence). This CDR3 contains 15 residues. Trimming took off 0 bases at V and 5 bases at J, with 13 bases between the two ends. The protocol was immunoSEQ multiplex PCR, while the TCRdb copy is restricted to in-frame clones and leaves out a portion. The data show about 280,000 clones, 87% seen once.

The V gene is TRBV3-1 (or the pseudogene TRBV3-2), the J gene TRBJ2-5; the D gene is possibly TRBD2 (5 bases). This clonotype originated in a person between 18 and 59 years old who received the Ad26.COV2.S COVID-19 vaccine or a placebo. Sequenced material: peripheral blood, taken in a trial of Ad26.COV2.S vaccine versus placebo. CDR3 amino acids: CASSQDSGSAETQYF. The CDR3 coding sequence is TGTGCCAGCAGCCAAGATTCGGGGTCGGCGGAGACCCAGTACTTC.